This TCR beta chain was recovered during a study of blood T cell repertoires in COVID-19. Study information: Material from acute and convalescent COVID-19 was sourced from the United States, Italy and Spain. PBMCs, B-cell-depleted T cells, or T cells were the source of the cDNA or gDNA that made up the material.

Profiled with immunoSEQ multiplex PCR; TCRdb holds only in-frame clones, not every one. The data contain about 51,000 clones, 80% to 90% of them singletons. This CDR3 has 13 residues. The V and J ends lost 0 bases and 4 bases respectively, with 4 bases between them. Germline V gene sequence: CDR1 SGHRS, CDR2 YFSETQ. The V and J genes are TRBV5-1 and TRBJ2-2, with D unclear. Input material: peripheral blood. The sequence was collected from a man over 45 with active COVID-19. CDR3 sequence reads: CASSLELTGELFF. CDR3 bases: TGCGCCAGCAGCTTGGAACTCACCGGGGAGCTGTTTTTT. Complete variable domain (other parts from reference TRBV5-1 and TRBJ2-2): KAGVTQTPRYLIKTRGQQVTLSCSPISGHRSVSWYQQTPGQGLQFLFEYFSETQRNKGNFPGRFSGRQFSNSRSEMNVSTLELGDSALYLCASSLELTGELFFGEGSRLTVL.